One and the same sample provided the 16 T cell receptor beta chains below, sequenced in a study of metastatic and nonmetastatic thyroid tumors (TCRdb year 2020). None of the patients had been given any treatment before thyroid surgery. Library construction relied on PCR. Sequencing took place on an Illumina HiSeq 4000. TCRdb reworked the public reads: Q25 trimming with fastp, MiXCR clone assembly, productive beta chains retained. Present in this sample are about 43,000 clones, about an eighth of which were seen just once. The leading ten clones occupy roughly 25% of the sample. Sequenced material: blood. These TCRs come from a female donor with papillary thyroid cancer or a benign thyroid nodule (not recorded which). Some clones in this sample may be carry-over from other donors' samples.

This clone appeared many times. The chain combines TRBV4-3 with TRBJ2-4, with 8 bases fitting TRBD2. The CDR3 runs to 17 residues. V gave up 0 bases and J gave up 6 bases; unmatched junction bases: 10. The germline CDR1 and CDR2 sequences are LGHNA and YSLEER. CDR3 amino acids: CASSQDSRAGVLNIQYF. CDR3 DNA sequence: TGCGCCAGCAGCCAAGATAGTCGAGCGGGAGTACTAAACATTCAGTACTTC.

V is TRBV20-1 and J is TRBJ2-4; tentatively, D is TRBD1 (6 bases). CDR3 size: 16 residues. V lost 5 bases, J lost 0 bases, and 17 bases lay in between. Germline V CDR1 and CDR2: DFQATT, SNEGSKA (reference sequence). Written as DNA, the CDR3 is TGCAGTGCTCGCCAGGGGTTTCTTTCAGCCAAAAACATTCAGTACTTC. Translated: CSARQGFLSAKNIQYF.

This clone occurred a few times. This may stem from a read error, because a much larger clone lies one nucleotide away. The V and J genes are TRBV15 and TRBJ2-7; D unclear. The germline V gene encodes CDR1 LNHNV and CDR2 YYDKDF (reference sequence). V dropped 3 bases and J dropped 0 bases, with 9 bases sitting between them. This CDR3 has 14 residues. CDR3: CATSRTGPSYEQYF. Here the CDR3 DNA reads TGTGCCACCAGCAGGACTGGTCCCTCCTACGAGCAGTACTTC.

V usage is TRBV4-2 and J usage is TRBJ2-1; TRBD2 agrees at 8 bases. Germline V gene lookup returns CDR1 LGHNA and CDR2 YNFKEQ. This CDR3 spans 15 amino acids. Trimming at V came to 4 bases and at J to 4 bases, leaving 6 bases not matched to a gene. Here the CDR3 DNA reads TGTGCCAGCAGCCGGAGCGGGAGAGCTTACAATGAGCAGTTCTTC. It codes for CASSRSGRAYNEQFF.

This clone was detected many times. CDR3 sequence: CASSQDGFYGYTF. As DNA, the CDR3 is TGCGCCAGCAGCCAAGACGGGTTCTATGGCTACACCTTC. This chain links TRBV4-1 with TRBJ1-2; no firm D call. The CDR3 extends over 13 amino acids. V lost 0 bases, J lost 4 bases, and 6 bases lay in between. Per germline, CDR1 MGHRA and CDR2 YSYEKL.

The chain is built from TRBV18 and TRBJ2-2, with D hard to call. CDR3 length: 11 amino acids. Trimming shortened V by 3 bases and J by 5 bases, and 1 base separated the two germline ends. Germline CDR1 reads KGHSH; CDR2 reads LQKENI. The CDR3 reads CASSPTGELFF. CDR3 nucleotides: TGTGCCAGCTCACCGACCGGGGAGCTGTTTTTT.

This clone has ten or more counts. CDR3: CASSMERVTNTGELFF. The DNA of the CDR3 is TGTGCCAGTAGTATGGAGAGAGTTACGAACACCGGGGAGCTGTTTTTT. This chain connects TRBV19 to TRBJ2-2; no reliable D call. Trimming took off 3 bases at V and 0 bases at J, with 11 bases between the two ends. The germline V gene has CDR1 LNHDA and CDR2 SQIVND (reference sequence). The CDR3 consists of 16 residues.

Comment on this clone: This could be a read error, since a much larger clone is one nucleotide away. V gene TRBV11-3 combines with J gene TRBJ2-7; 12 bases align to TRBD2. Germline CDR1 and CDR2: SGHNT and YENEEA. The CDR3 consists of 14 residues. V shed 5 bases and J 10 bases; nucleotides not matched to a gene: 9. Here the CDR3 DNA reads TGTGCCAGCAGCCGACTAGCGGGAGAGAGCGATCAGTACTTC. Its translation is CASSRLAGESDQYF.

At least ten counts were recorded for this clone. The chain recombines TRBV25-1 with TRBJ2-3; 8 nucleotides align to TRBD2. The CDR3 sequence is 18 residues long. The V gene end was trimmed by 3 bases and the J gene end by 3 bases; junction bases not matched to a gene: 14. The germline CDR1 and CDR2 sequences are MGHDK and SYGVNS. The CDR3 is CASSDFRGGRDETDTQYF. The CDR3 nucleotides read TGTGCCAGCAGTGATTTCCGCGGGGGGAGGGACGAAACAGATACGCAGTATTTT. The full variable domain, its missing parts supplied by reference TRBV25-1 and TRBJ2-3, is EADIYQTPRYLVIGTGKKITLECSQTMGHDKMYWYQQDPGMELHLIHYSYGVNSTEKGDLSSESTVSRIRTEHFPLTLESARPSHTSQYLCASSDFRGGRDETDTQYFGPGTRLTVL.

This clone was recorded many times. A read error may explain this, as a much larger clone is one base away. The gene calls are TRBV20-1 and TRBJ2-2, with a tentative D call TRBD2 (5 bases). The CDR3 is 18 residues long. Germline V gene data show CDR1 as DFQATT and CDR2 as SNEGSKA (reference sequence). The CDR3 DNA follows: TGCAGTGCTAGTATATGGAAGCCACGCCCAGAGAACACCGGGGAGCTGCTTTTT. Amino acids: CSASIWKPRPENTGELLF.

A note on this clone: At one end, the junction sequence differs from germline, possibly due to a read error. J is TRBJ2-5 and V is TRBV5-4; 9 bases agree with TRBD1. Germline V lookup: CDR1 SGHNT, CDR2 YYREEE (reference sequence). This CDR3 is 13 amino acids long. The CDR3 bases are TGTGCCATCAGCCCAGGACAGGGGGAGACCCAGTACTTC. Translating it yields CAISPGQGETQYF.

By proportion, this clone is medium-sized. The chain is built from TRBV28 and TRBJ2-7; TRBD2 agrees at 11 bases. This CDR3 region has 17 residues. J was trimmed by 5 bases and V by 4 bases; bases with no gene match: 13. In germline, CDR1 is MDHEN, CDR2 SYDVKM. The CDR3 DNA follows: TGTGCCAGCAGTTCCCCATTGGTAGCGGGAGGGGGAAACGAGCAGTACTTC. This sequence encodes CASSSPLVAGGGNEQYF.

Many counts were recorded for this clone. V usage is TRBV19 and J usage is TRBJ1-4; no reliable D call. Germline-derived CDR1 and CDR2 are LNHDA and SQIVND (reference sequence). Trimming took off 6 bases at V and 3 bases at J, with 14 bases between the two ends. The CDR3 consists of 15 residues. CDR3 sequence: CASRLRVLANEKLFF. CDR3 DNA sequence: TGTGCCAGTAGGCTGAGGGTTCTGGCTAATGAAAAACTGTTTTTT.

The table lists this clone with many counts. In the same sample, other DNA sequences code for this CDR3. The J gene is TRBJ2-1, the V gene TRBV25-1; 12 bases match TRBD2. J was trimmed by 6 bases and V by 1 base; bases with no gene match: 13. CDR1 is MGHDK, CDR2 SYGVNS, per germline. CDR3 length: 19 residues. Written as DNA, the CDR3 is TGTGCCAGCAGTGAATTTGGACAGGTCGGACTAGCGGGGTCCAATGAGCAGTTCTTC. This encodes CASSEFGQVGLAGSNEQFF. Complete variable domain (other parts from reference TRBV25-1 and TRBJ2-1): EADIYQTPRYLVIGTGKKITLECSQTMGHDKMYWYQQDPGMELHLIHYSYGVNSTEKGDLSSESTVSRIRTEHFPLTLESARPSHTSQYLCASSEFGQVGLAGSNEQFFGPGTRLTVL.

This clone is classed as medium-sized. The rearrangement links TRBV2 to TRBJ1-2; 7 nucleotides match TRBD1. CDR1 is SNHLY, CDR2 FYNNEI, per germline. V lost 3 bases to trimming and J lost 0 bases; unmatched junction nucleotides: 1. This CDR3 comprises 14 residues. The CDR3 reads CASSETGTNYGYTF. The CDR3 coding sequence is TGTGCCAGCAGTGAGACAGGGACTAACTATGGCTACACCTTC.

This clone was observed a few times. A clone one base away is much larger, so this may be a read error. The chain combines TRBV10-3 with TRBJ2-1; 8 bases agree with TRBD2. CDR1 and CDR2 (germline): ENHRY, SYGVKD. The CDR3 contains 13 residues. V was clipped by 10 bases and J by 9 bases; unmatched bases: 11. The CDR3 coding sequence is TGTGCCAGTAGGACTAGCTGGAGTACTGAGCAGTTCTTC. Protein product: CASRTSWSTEQFF.